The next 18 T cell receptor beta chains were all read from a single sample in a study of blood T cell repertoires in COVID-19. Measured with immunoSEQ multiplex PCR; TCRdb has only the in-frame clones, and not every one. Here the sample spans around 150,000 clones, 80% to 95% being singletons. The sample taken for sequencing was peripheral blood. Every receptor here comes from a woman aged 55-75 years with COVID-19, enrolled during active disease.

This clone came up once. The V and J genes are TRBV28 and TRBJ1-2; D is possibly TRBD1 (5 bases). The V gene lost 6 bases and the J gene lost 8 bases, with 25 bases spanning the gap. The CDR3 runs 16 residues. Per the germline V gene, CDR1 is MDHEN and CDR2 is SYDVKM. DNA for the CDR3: TGTGCCAGCAGCTCTACCGACCAAGGGGCAGTCCGAGGCTACACCTTC. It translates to CASSSTDQGAVRGYTF.

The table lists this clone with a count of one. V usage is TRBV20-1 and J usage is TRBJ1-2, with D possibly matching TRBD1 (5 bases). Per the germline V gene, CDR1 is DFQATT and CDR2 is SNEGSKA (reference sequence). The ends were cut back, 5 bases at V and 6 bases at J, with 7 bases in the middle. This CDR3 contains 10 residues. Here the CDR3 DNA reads TGCAGTGCTCTACAGGATGGCTACACCTTC. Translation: CSALQDGYTF.

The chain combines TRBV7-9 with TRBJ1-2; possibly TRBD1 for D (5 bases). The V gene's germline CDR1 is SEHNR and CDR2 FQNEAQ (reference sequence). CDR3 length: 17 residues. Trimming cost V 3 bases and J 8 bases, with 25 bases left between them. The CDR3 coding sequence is TGTGCCAGCAGCTTTTTGGGCGGGGCCTCCCTGGGTACGGGCTACACCTTC. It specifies CASSFLGGASLGTGYTF.

In DNA, the CDR3 is TGTGCCAGCAGGACGGGACAGCTCCCCGGGGAGCTGTTTTTT. It specifies CASRTGQLPGELFF. V usage is TRBV2 and J usage is TRBJ2-2; 7 positions agree with TRBD1. The ends lost 6 bases at V and 6 bases at J; junction bases unmatched: 7. Germline V CDR1 and CDR2: SNHLY, FYNNEI. This CDR3 has 14 residues.

CDR3: CASSKVVGAQETQYF. DNA for the CDR3: TGTGCCAGCAGTAAAGTTGTAGGGGCCCAAGAGACCCAGTACTTC. This rearrangement joins TRBV25-1 to TRBJ2-5, with D maybe TRBD1 (5 bases). In germline, CDR1 is MGHDK, CDR2 SYGVNS. This CDR3 spans 15 amino acids. The V end was cut by 5 bases, the J end by 1 base, with 14 bases between. The full variable domain, completed using reference TRBV25-1 and TRBJ2-5, is EADIYQTPRYLVIGTGKKITLECSQTMGHDKMYWYQQDPGMELHLIHYSYGVNSTEKGDLSSESTVSRIRTEHFPLTLESARPSHTSQYLCASSKVVGAQETQYFGPGTRLLVL.

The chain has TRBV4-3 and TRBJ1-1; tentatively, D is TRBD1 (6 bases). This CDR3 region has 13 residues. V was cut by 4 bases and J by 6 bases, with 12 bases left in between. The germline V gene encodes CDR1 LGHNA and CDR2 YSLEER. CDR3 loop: CASSPPGVAEAFF. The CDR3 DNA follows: TGCGCCAGCAGCCCCCCAGGGGTGGCTGAAGCTTTCTTT.

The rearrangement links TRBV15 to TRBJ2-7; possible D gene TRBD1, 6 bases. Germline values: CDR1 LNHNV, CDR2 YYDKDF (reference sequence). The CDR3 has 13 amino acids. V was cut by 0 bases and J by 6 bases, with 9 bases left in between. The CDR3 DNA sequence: TGTGCCACCAGCAGAGAACAGGGAAGCGAGCAGTACTTC. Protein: CATSREQGSEQYF.

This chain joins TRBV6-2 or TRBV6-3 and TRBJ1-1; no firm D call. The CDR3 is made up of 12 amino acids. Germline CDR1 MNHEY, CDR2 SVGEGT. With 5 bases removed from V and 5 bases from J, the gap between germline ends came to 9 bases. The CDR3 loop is CASSTRGTEAFF. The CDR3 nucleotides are TGTGCCAGCAGTACACGGGGAACTGAAGCTTTCTTT.

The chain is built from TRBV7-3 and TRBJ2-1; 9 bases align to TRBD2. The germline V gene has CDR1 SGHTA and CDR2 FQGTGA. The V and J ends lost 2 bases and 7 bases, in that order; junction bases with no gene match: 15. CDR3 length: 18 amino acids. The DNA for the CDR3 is TGTGCCAGCAGCTTAGTTCTGCGGGGGGGCCCGGTTTCTAATGAGCAGTTCTTC. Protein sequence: CASSLVLRGGPVSNEQFF.

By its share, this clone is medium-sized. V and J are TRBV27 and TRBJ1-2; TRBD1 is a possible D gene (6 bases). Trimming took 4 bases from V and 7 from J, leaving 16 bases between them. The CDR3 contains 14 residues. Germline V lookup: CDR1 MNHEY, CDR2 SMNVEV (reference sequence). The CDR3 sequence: CASSSGQPLSGYTF. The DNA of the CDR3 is TGTGCCAGCAGTTCCGGACAGCCTCTAAGTGGCTACACCTTC.

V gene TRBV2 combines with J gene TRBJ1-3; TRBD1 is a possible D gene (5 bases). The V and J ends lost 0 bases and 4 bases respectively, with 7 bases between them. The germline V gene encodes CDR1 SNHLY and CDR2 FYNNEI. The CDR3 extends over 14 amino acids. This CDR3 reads CASSEARVGNTIYF. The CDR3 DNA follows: TGTGCCAGCAGTGAAGCCAGGGTCGGAAACACCATATATTTT.

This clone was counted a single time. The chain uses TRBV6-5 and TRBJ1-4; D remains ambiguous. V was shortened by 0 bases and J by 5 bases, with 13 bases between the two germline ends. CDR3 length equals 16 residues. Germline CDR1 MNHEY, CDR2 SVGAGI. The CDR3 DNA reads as TGTGCCAGCAGTTACTCCGGTGGGTTGGAGAATGAAAAACTGTTTTTT. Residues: CASSYSGGLENEKLFF.

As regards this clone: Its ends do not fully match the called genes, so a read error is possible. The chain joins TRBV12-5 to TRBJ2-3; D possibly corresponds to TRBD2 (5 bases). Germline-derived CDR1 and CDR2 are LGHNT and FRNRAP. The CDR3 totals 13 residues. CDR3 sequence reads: CASGSPGLPAVNF. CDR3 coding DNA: TGTGCTAGTGGTTCACCAGGACTTCCCGCGGTGAATTTT.

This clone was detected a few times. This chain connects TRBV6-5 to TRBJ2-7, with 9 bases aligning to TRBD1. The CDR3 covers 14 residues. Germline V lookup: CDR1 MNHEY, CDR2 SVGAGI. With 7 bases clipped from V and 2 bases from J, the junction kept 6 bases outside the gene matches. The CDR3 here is CASKGTGSTYEQYF. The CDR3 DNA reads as TGTGCCAGCAAAGGGACAGGGTCTACCTACGAGCAGTACTTC.

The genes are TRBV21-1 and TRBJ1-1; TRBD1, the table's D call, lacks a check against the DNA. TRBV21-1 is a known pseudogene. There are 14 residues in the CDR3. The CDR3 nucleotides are TGTGCCAGCAGCAAAGGAACAGGGAGCACTGAAGCTTTCTTT. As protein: CASSKGTGSTEAFF.

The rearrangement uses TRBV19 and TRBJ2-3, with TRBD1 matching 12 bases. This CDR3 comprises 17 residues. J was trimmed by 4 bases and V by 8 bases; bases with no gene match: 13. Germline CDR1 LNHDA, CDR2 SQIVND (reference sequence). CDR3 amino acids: CASGLLPGQGAPDTQYF. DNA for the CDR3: TGTGCCAGTGGGCTTCTACCGGGACAGGGGGCCCCAGATACGCAGTATTTT.

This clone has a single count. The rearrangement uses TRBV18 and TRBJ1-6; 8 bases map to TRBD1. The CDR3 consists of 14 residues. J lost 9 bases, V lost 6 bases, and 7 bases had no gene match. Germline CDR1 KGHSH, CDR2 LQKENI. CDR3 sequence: CASSQDRESSPLHF. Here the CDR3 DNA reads TGTGCCAGCTCCCAGGACAGGGAATCTTCACCCCTCCACTTT.

The CDR3 nucleotides are TGTGCCAGCTCAACAGGGGCCGGTGACACTGAAGCTTTCTTT. It specifies CASSTGAGDTEAFF. The chain joins TRBV18 to TRBJ1-1, with 7 nucleotides matching TRBD1. The trim removed 5 bases at V and 3 bases at J, leaving 6 bases unmatched. Germline V CDR1 and CDR2: KGHSH, LQKENI. The CDR3 runs to 14 residues.